These 15 T cell receptor beta chains were sequenced from one sample in a study of technical replicates of blood from a few donors. The protocol was immunoSEQ multiplex PCR, while the TCRdb copy is restricted to in-frame clones and leaves out a portion. Here the sample spans approximately 13,000 clones, approximately 84% being singletons. Sequencing was performed on PBMCs. The receptor set was obtained from a human donor in good health.

This chain uses TRBV5-5 with TRBJ1-5; D remains unclear. Trimming stripped 2 bases from V and 2 bases from J, with 5 bases between. From germline, CDR1 is SGHKS and CDR2 YYEKEE (reference sequence). The CDR3 runs 13 residues. CDR3 DNA sequence: TGTGCCAGCAGCTTTAATGGCAATCAGCCCCAGCATTTT. Protein sequence: CASSFNGNQPQHF.

The rearrangement uses TRBV6-6 and TRBJ2-7, with TRBD1 identical over 12 bases. The CDR3 sequence is 15 residues long. With 2 bases clipped from V and 5 bases from J, the junction kept 4 bases outside the gene matches. Germline V gene sequence: CDR1 MNHNY, CDR2 SVGAGI (reference sequence). As DNA, the CDR3 is TGTGCCAGCAGTTACAGGGGGACAGGGGGCAACGAGCAGTACTTC. Its translation is CASSYRGTGGNEQYF.

The sample holds one count of this clone. The gene calls are TRBV9 and TRBJ2-2; no firm D call. Germline CDR1 is SGDLS and CDR2 is YYNGEE. Trimming removed 0 bases at V and 5 bases at J, with 8 bases between. CDR3 size: 14 residues. CDR3 in amino acids: CASSVGSQTGELFF. CDR3 nucleotide sequence: TGTGCCAGCAGCGTAGGTTCCCAGACCGGGGAGCTGTTTTTT.

The chain uses TRBV7-6 and TRBJ2-5; D uncertain. CDR1 SGHVS and CDR2 FNYEAQ come from the germline V gene. The V gene lost 3 bases and the J gene lost 0 bases, with 5 bases spanning the gap. CDR3 size: 13 residues. The CDR3 DNA is TGTGCCAGCAGCTTTTCCTACCAAGAGACCCAGTACTTC. Translating gives CASSFSYQETQYF.

This clone has a single count. The chain is built from TRBV5-1 and TRBJ2-3; 11 nucleotides line up with TRBD2. Germline V gene sequence: CDR1 SGHRS, CDR2 YFSETQ. The V segment lost 5 bases and the J segment 5 bases; nucleotides outside the gene matches: 4. This CDR3 has 14 amino acids. The CDR3 is CASSLAGGIDTQYF. DNA for the CDR3: TGCGCCAGCAGTTTAGCGGGAGGGATAGATACGCAGTATTTT. The full variable domain, with the rest looked up from reference TRBV5-1 and TRBJ2-3, is KAGVTQTPRYLIKTRGQQVTLSCSPISGHRSVSWYQQTPGQGLQFLFEYFSETQRNKGNFPGRFSGRQFSNSRSEMNVSTLELGDSALYLCASSLAGGIDTQYFGPGTRLTVL.

The chain has TRBV27 and TRBJ1-2; tentatively, D is TRBD1 (5 bases). V lost 8 bases, J lost 4 bases, and 14 bases lay in between. The CDR3 spans 13 residues. The germline V gene has CDR1 MNHEY and CDR2 SMNVEV (reference sequence). The CDR3 loop is CASRGGVSYGYTF. DNA for the CDR3: TGTGCCAGCCGTGGGGGGGTCTCCTATGGCTACACCTTC.

This clone was detected only a few times. The rearrangement links TRBV7-9 to TRBJ2-7, with 10 bases fitting TRBD2. J gave up 3 bases and V 6 bases, and 8 bases lay outside the gene matches. CDR1 and CDR2 (germline): SEHNR, FQNEAQ (reference sequence). The CDR3 is 15 residues long. Here the CDR3 reads CASRNSGRAGYEQYF. CDR3 nucleotide sequence: TGTGCCAGCAGGAACAGCGGGAGGGCCGGCTACGAGCAGTACTTC.

The chain uses TRBV6-5 and TRBJ1-5; D is perhaps TRBD1 (5 bases). This CDR3 region has 14 residues. Trimming removed 3 bases from V and 4 bases from J, with 10 bases in between. Per the germline V gene, CDR1 is MNHEY and CDR2 is SVGAGI. The CDR3 nucleotides read TGTGCCAGCAGTTATGACAGCGTGAATCAGCCCCAGCATTTT. Its translation is CASSYDSVNQPQHF.

This clone has only a few counts. This chain joins TRBV7-9 and TRBJ1-1, with D maybe TRBD1 (5 bases). Germline CDR1 reads SEHNR; CDR2 reads FQNEAQ (reference sequence). The CDR3 is made up of 12 amino acids. Between the trimmed V and J ends, which lost 5 bases and 9 bases, there was a span of 13 bases. The CDR3 spells CASSDKQEQAFF. CDR3 in DNA: TGTGCCAGCAGCGATAAACAGGAGCAAGCTTTCTTT.

This chain connects TRBV4-2 to TRBJ2-1; 9 positions agree with TRBD2. The germline gives CDR1 LGHNA, CDR2 YNFKEQ. This CDR3 is built from 16 residues. V lost 4 bases, J lost 5 bases, and 9 bases stayed unmatched. The CDR3 protein is CASSPSAASGNNEQFF. The DNA of the CDR3 is TGTGCCAGCAGCCCCTCGGCGGCTAGCGGGAACAATGAGCAGTTCTTC.

The rearrangement links TRBV25-1 to TRBJ2-7, with TRBD1 as a possible D gene (5 bases). Germline CDR1 and CDR2: MGHDK and SYGVNS. Between the trimmed V and J ends, which lost 3 bases and 5 bases, there was a span of 20 bases. The CDR3 consists of 16 residues. CDR3: CASSDFGQGITNEQYF. The CDR3, as DNA: TGTGCCAGCAGTGATTTCGGGCAGGGAATCACCAACGAGCAGTACTTC.

The V call is TRBV9, the J call TRBJ1-2; TRBD1 agrees at 8 bases. The CDR3 has 15 amino acids. The V gene end was trimmed by 0 bases and the J gene end by 8 bases; junction bases not matched to a gene: 9. The germline V gene encodes CDR1 SGDLS and CDR2 YYNGEE. Written as DNA, the CDR3 is TGTGCCAGCAGCGTAGAGGGATATGACAGGGGAGGCTACACCTTC. It yields the protein CASSVEGYDRGGYTF.

The chain uses TRBV6-4 and TRBJ2-1; TRBD2 aligns across 7 bases. The CDR3 sequence is 15 residues long. J gave up 8 bases and V 5 bases, and 12 bases lay outside the gene matches. In germline, CDR1 is MRHNA, CDR2 SNTAGT. The CDR3 coding sequence is TGTGCCAGCAGTCTCGGGGTAGCGGGTACGGATGAGCAGTTCTTC. The encoded protein is CASSLGVAGTDEQFF.

The rearrangement uses TRBV30 and TRBJ2-7; 7 positions match TRBD1. The germline V gene encodes CDR1 GTSNPN and CDR2 SVGIG (reference sequence). The CDR3 totals 13 residues. V lost 1 base, J lost 4 bases, and 4 bases stayed unmatched. As DNA, the CDR3 is TGTGCCTGGAGTGGGGACAGAAGTTACGAGCAGTACTTC. Translation gives CAWSGDRSYEQYF.

This sequence joins TRBV30 and TRBJ1-2, with no clear D. Germline CDR1 reads GTSNPN; CDR2 reads SVGIG (reference sequence). The CDR3 runs to 13 residues. Between the trimmed V and J ends, which lost 4 bases and 8 bases, there was a span of 17 bases. CDR3 in amino acids: CAWKSSRGTGYTF. The CDR3 nucleotides read TGTGCCTGGAAGAGTAGTCGAGGAACAGGCTACACCTTC.